Presented here are 21 T cell receptor beta chains from one specimen sequenced in a study of T cell responses to AZD1222 COVID-19 vaccine. Libraries were prepared by immunoSEQ multiplex PCR; TCRdb keeps only in-frame clonotypes and omits some of them. Here the sample spans roughly 140,000 clones, around 90% being singletons. Sequenced material: peripheral blood, taken on day 0 of AZD1222 vaccination. These receptors were taken from an adult in good health.

The DNA for the CDR3 is TGTGCCAGCAGCCGCAACAGGAGGGCCGGGGATGAGCAGTTCTTC. Residues: CASSRNRRAGDEQFF. The chain joins TRBV6-5 to TRBJ2-1; maybe TRBD2 (6 bases). The germline V and J ends were trimmed by 6 bases and 8 bases, with 20 bases remaining between them. The CDR3 sequence is 15 residues long. Germline lookup yields CDR1 MNHEY and CDR2 SVGAGI.

The chain uses TRBV12-3 or TRBV12-4 and TRBJ1-2; no clear D. Trimming took 1 base from V and 7 from J, leaving 10 bases between them. This CDR3 is 13 amino acids long. CDR3 bases: TGTGCCAGCAGTTTAGGGCCCTTCGCTGGCTACACCTTC. Amino acid sequence: CASSLGPFAGYTF.

CDR3 region: CASSLWRTLSSYNEQFF. In DNA form, the CDR3 reads TGTGCCAGCAGTTTATGGCGGACTCTTAGCTCCTACAATGAGCAGTTCTTC. The chain has TRBV28 and TRBJ2-1; possibly TRBD2 for D (5 bases). This CDR3 has 17 residues. The germline gives CDR1 MDHEN, CDR2 SYDVKM. Between the trimmed V and J ends, which lost 0 bases and 0 bases, there was a span of 12 bases.

The rearrangement joins TRBV7-9 to TRBJ1-1; D possibly corresponds to TRBD1 (6 bases). The CDR3 sequence is 15 residues long. Trimming removed 2 bases at V and 7 bases at J, with 17 bases between. Germline V gene sequence: CDR1 SEHNR, CDR2 FQNEAQ (reference sequence). The CDR3 sequence: CASSLTRGGTHEAFF. Here the CDR3 DNA reads TGTGCCAGCAGCTTAACCAGGGGAGGGACTCATGAAGCTTTCTTT.

The V gene is TRBV19, the J gene TRBJ1-1; possible D gene TRBD1, 5 bases. Germline values: CDR1 LNHDA, CDR2 SQIVND (reference sequence). Trimming pared 6 bases from V and 4 bases from J, leaving 18 bases between. This CDR3 comprises 15 residues. The chain's CDR3 is CASSLRGDLGTEAFF. CDR3 DNA sequence: TGTGCCAGTAGCCTGCGGGGGGACCTAGGCACTGAAGCTTTCTTT.

V and J are TRBV12-3 or TRBV12-4 and TRBJ2-1, with 7 bases lining up with TRBD1. Losses at the gene ends were 7 bases for V and 10 bases for J; bases not matched to a gene: 10. There are 13 residues in the CDR3. CDR3 amino acids: CASNTDRRKEQFF. DNA for the CDR3: TGTGCCAGCAACACGGACAGGCGAAAGGAGCAGTTCTTC.

The V gene is TRBV19, the J gene TRBJ1-2; D may be TRBD1 (5 bases). Germline CDR1 LNHDA, CDR2 SQIVND (reference sequence). The CDR3 is 15 residues long. V lost 6 bases to trimming and J lost 1 base, with 15 bases between them. The CDR3 loop is CASRVPTTDNYGYTF. The CDR3, as DNA: TGTGCCAGTAGAGTCCCGACGACAGATAACTATGGCTACACCTTC. Drawing the rest from reference TRBV19 and TRBJ1-2, the complete variable domain is DGGITQSPKYLFRKEGQNVTLSCEQNLNHDAMYWYRQDPGQGLRLIYYSQIVNDFQKGDIAEGYSVSREKKESFPLTVTSAQKNPTAFYLCASRVPTTDNYGYTFGSGTRLTVV.

The rearrangement joins TRBV6-5 to TRBJ1-3; D ambiguous. The CDR3 sequence is 16 residues long. Trimming removed 0 bases at V and 0 bases at J, with 9 bases between. Germline loops: CDR1 MNHEY, CDR2 SVGAGI. The chain's CDR3 is CASSYSPAASGNTIYF. DNA for the CDR3: TGTGCCAGCAGTTACTCCCCGGCGGCCTCTGGAAACACCATATATTTT.

The gene calls are TRBV7-3 and TRBJ2-5, with a tentative D call TRBD1 (6 bases). The V end was cut by 2 bases, the J end by 4 bases, with 14 bases between. The CDR3 is 15 residues long. Per germline, CDR1 SGHTA and CDR2 FQGTGA. CDR3 coding DNA: TGTGCCAGCAGCTTACTGGGGCAGGGGTTAGAGACCCAGTACTTC. It encodes CASSLLGQGLETQYF.

The CDR3 region has the DNA TGTGCCAGCAGCTTGGTCCAAAATGAGCAGTTCTTC. Translating gives CASSLVQNEQFF. The chain carries TRBV5-6 and TRBJ2-1, with unresolved D. CDR1 is SGHDT, CDR2 YYEEEE, per germline. The length of the CDR3 is 12 residues. V dropped 0 bases and J dropped 7 bases, with 5 bases sitting between them. Supplemented by reference TRBV5-6 and TRBJ2-1, the full variable domain reads DAGVTQSPTHLIKTRGQQVTLRCSPKSGHDTVSWYQQALGQGPQFIFQYYEEEERQRGNFPDRFSGHQFPNYSSELNVNALLLGDSALYLCASSLVQNEQFFGPGTRLTVL.

The rearrangement joins TRBV4-1 to TRBJ2-5, with 8 bases lining up with TRBD1. This CDR3 comprises 15 residues. Germline CDR1 is MGHRA and CDR2 is YSYEKL. Germline trimming cut 0 bases from V and 4 bases from J; bases unmatched to any gene: 4. In nucleotides, the CDR3 is TGCGCCAGCAGCCAAGATCCTGGACAGGGAGAGACCCAGTACTTC. It codes for CASSQDPGQGETQYF.

This clone was seen just once. The chain recombines TRBV28 with TRBJ1-4; TRBD1 aligns across 12 bases. V was clipped by 5 bases and J by 10 bases; unmatched bases: 11. CDR1 is MDHEN and CDR2 is SYDVKM in the germline V gene. The CDR3 extends over 16 amino acids. CDR3 in amino acids: CASSQPGTGGRGKLFF. The DNA of the CDR3 is TGTGCCAGCAGTCAACCGGGGACAGGGGGCCGGGGAAAACTGTTTTTT.

The chain links TRBV28 to TRBJ1-2; 7 nucleotides match TRBD1. Germline loops: CDR1 MDHEN, CDR2 SYDVKM. The junction had 11 bases not matched to a gene; V was cut back by 5 bases and J by 8 bases. The CDR3 extends over 14 amino acids. CDR3 coding DNA: TGTGCCAGCAGTCCACTATCGACAGGGAAAGGCTACACCTTC. This gives the protein CASSPLSTGKGYTF.

CDR3 amino acids: CASSQAGDLLGSGNTIYF. CDR3 in DNA: TGCGCCAGCAGCCAAGCAGGAGACCTCTTAGGCTCTGGAAACACCATATATTTT. V gene TRBV4-1 combines with J gene TRBJ1-3, with D unclear. The CDR3 loop spans 18 amino acids. V dropped 1 base and J dropped 0 bases, with 16 bases sitting between them. CDR1 is MGHRA, CDR2 YSYEKL, per germline.

The chain couples TRBV28 to TRBJ2-1; tentatively, D is TRBD1 or TRBD2 (6 bases each). Trimming left V 7 bases short and J 10 bases short, with 14 bases between. Germline CDR1 MDHEN, CDR2 SYDVKM. This CDR3 has 12 residues. DNA for the CDR3: TGTGCCAGCACCGATAGGAGGGGGGAGCAGTTCTTC. It encodes CASTDRRGEQFF.

This clone was observed a handful of times. CDR3 bases: TGTGCCAGCAGCCCCCCAAAGTCCTACGAGCAGTACTTC. It specifies CASSPPKSYEQYF. V gene TRBV28 combines with J gene TRBJ2-7; D uncertain. This CDR3 is 13 amino acids long. Germline values: CDR1 MDHEN, CDR2 SYDVKM. Trimming stripped 6 bases from V and 1 base from J, with 10 bases between.

The chain is built from TRBV29-1 and TRBJ2-7, with unresolved D. This CDR3 contains 13 residues. Per germline, CDR1 SQVTM and CDR2 ANQGSEA. V was shortened by 6 bases and J by 6 bases, with 18 bases between the two germline ends. The CDR3: CSVLAPSGGEQYF. CDR3 DNA: TGCAGCGTCCTTGCCCCGAGTGGCGGCGAGCAGTACTTC.

As DNA, the CDR3 is TGTGCCAGCAGTTTTGGGACAGGTCTTACAAATCAGCCCCAGCATTTT. Translation: CASSFGTGLTNQPQHF. The J gene is TRBJ1-5, the V gene TRBV28, with 8 bases identical to TRBD1. Germline trimming cut 3 bases from V and 4 bases from J; bases unmatched to any gene: 8. This CDR3 has 16 residues. The germline V gene has CDR1 MDHEN and CDR2 SYDVKM.

The J gene is TRBJ1-1, the V gene TRBV28, with a weak D call TRBD1 (6 bases). Deletions cut 3 bases from V and 5 bases from J, with 25 bases between. Germline assignment: CDR1 MDHEN and CDR2 SYDVKM. The CDR3 has 18 amino acids. CDR3 DNA sequence: TGTGCCAGCAGTTTCCTCGGCGAGTGGGGGGGCTTGGGGACTGAAGCTTTCTTT. Protein product: CASSFLGEWGGLGTEAFF.

The chain combines TRBV5-1 with TRBJ1-5, with D hard to call. This CDR3 region has 13 residues. V was shortened by 0 bases and J by 9 bases, with 10 bases between the two germline ends. Germline-derived CDR1 and CDR2 are SGHRS and YFSETQ. CDR3 sequence reads: CASSLAPRLPQHF. Written as DNA, the CDR3 is TGCGCCAGCAGCTTGGCCCCTCGATTGCCCCAGCATTTT. The entire variable domain, with the rest obtained from reference TRBV5-1 and TRBJ1-5, is as follows: KAGVTQTPRYLIKTRGQQVTLSCSPISGHRSVSWYQQTPGQGLQFLFEYFSETQRNKGNFPGRFSGRQFSNSRSEMNVSTLELGDSALYLCASSLAPRLPQHFGDGTRLSIL.

There are a few counts of this clone. The genes are TRBV11-2 and TRBJ2-3; D not certain. Germline assignment: CDR1 SGHAT and CDR2 FQNNGV. This CDR3 has 13 residues. V dropped 2 bases and J dropped 3 bases, with 6 bases sitting between them. The DNA for the CDR3 is TGTGCCAGCAGCTTATATCAAACAGATACGCAGTATTTT. It translates to CASSLYQTDTQYF.